Below, 20 T cell receptor beta chains from the same sample are listed, as sequenced in a study of blood T cell repertoires in COVID-19. Only in-frame clones appear in the TCRdb table, and some are missing; sequencing was by immunoSEQ multiplex PCR. Among some 130,000 clones listed, 85% were seen once. Sequences were obtained from peripheral blood. Every receptor here comes from a man at least 80 years old with acute or convalescent COVID-19.

The CDR3 here is CAWNKDPQGDTQYF. In nucleotides, the CDR3 is TGTGCCTGGAACAAGGACCCACAGGGAGATACGCAGTATTTT. This chain joins TRBV30 and TRBJ2-3; TRBD1 might be the D (6 bases). The CDR3 totals 14 residues. V lost 4 bases and J lost 5, with 16 bases in between. The germline CDR1 and CDR2 sequences are GTSNPN and SVGIG (reference sequence). Full variable domain (missing parts from reference TRBV30 and TRBJ2-3): SQTIHQWPATLVQPVGSPLSLECTVEGTSNPNLYWYRQAAGRGLQLLFYSVGIGQISSEVPQNLSASRPQDRQFILSSKKLLLSDSGFYLCAWNKDPQGDTQYFGPGTRLTVL.

The genes are TRBV7-2 and TRBJ2-1, with a weak D call TRBD2 (6 bases). This CDR3 has 14 amino acids. Germline loops: CDR1 SGHTA, CDR2 FQGNSA. Trimming removed 1 base from V and 8 bases from J, with 12 bases in between. The CDR3 coding sequence is TGTGCCAGCAGCTTAGACGCGGGACGGGATGAGCAGTTCTTC. It yields the protein CASSLDAGRDEQFF.

V and J are TRBV7-2 and TRBJ2-7; 7 bases align to TRBD2. The CDR3 totals 14 residues. The germline V gene encodes CDR1 SGHTA and CDR2 FQGNSA. V trimming: 4 bases; J trimming: 4 bases; junction bases outside the gene matches: 7. CDR3: CASSYGTGGYEQYF. Written as DNA, the CDR3 is TGTGCCAGCAGCTACGGGACCGGGGGGTACGAGCAGTACTTC.

The genes are TRBV19 and TRBJ2-3, with a weak D call TRBD2 (6 bases). This CDR3 has 15 residues. Germline loops: CDR1 LNHDA, CDR2 SQIVND (reference sequence). V shed 0 bases and J shed 1 base, with 8 bases lying between them. The CDR3 is CASSIDPGGTDTQYF. The CDR3 coding sequence is TGTGCCAGTAGTATAGACCCGGGAGGCACAGATACGCAGTATTTT.

The chain combines TRBV19 with TRBJ1-3; no clear D gene. Deletions cut 9 bases from V and 1 base from J, with 4 bases between. The CDR3 has 11 residues. Germline CDR1 reads LNHDA; CDR2 reads SQIVND (reference sequence). CDR3 region: CASPSGNTIYF. Here the CDR3 DNA reads TGTGCCAGCCCGTCTGGAAACACCATATATTTT.

V and J are TRBV10-1 and TRBJ2-1; 9 bases align to TRBD1. The V and J ends lost 6 bases and 7 bases, in that order; junction bases with no gene match: 10. The CDR3 loop spans 15 amino acids. Germline CDR1 reads WNHNN; CDR2 reads SYGVQD (reference sequence). CDR3 DNA: TGCGCCAGCAGAGCCGGGACAGGGAATGAGAATGAGCAGTTCTTC. This encodes CASRAGTGNENEQFF.

For this clone: This sample also contains other DNA sequences that code for the same CDR3. The chain links TRBV19 to TRBJ2-3, with TRBD1 identical over 7 bases. With V trimmed by 2 bases and J by 0 bases, 2 bases remained unmatched. Germline CDR1 reads LNHDA; CDR2 reads SQIVND (reference sequence). There are 15 residues in the CDR3. This CDR3 is CASSIRQGSTDTQYF. The CDR3 DNA follows: TGTGCCAGTAGTATACGACAGGGTAGCACAGATACGCAGTATTTT.

The genes are TRBV3-1 (or the pseudogene TRBV3-2) and TRBJ1-1; perhaps TRBD1 as D (6 bases). Trimming stripped 0 bases from V and 4 bases from J, with 9 bases between. Per germline, CDR1 LGHDT and CDR2 YNNKEL (reference sequence). This CDR3 is 14 amino acids long. The CDR3 loop reads CASSQEHRVTEAFF. The CDR3, as DNA: TGTGCCAGCAGCCAAGAACACAGGGTCACTGAAGCTTTCTTT.

The V and J genes are TRBV30 and TRBJ2-2, with D hard to call. Looked up from germline, CDR1 is GTSNPN and CDR2 is SVGIG (reference sequence). The CDR3 runs to 16 residues. V was trimmed by 0 bases and J by 6 bases, leaving 17 bases between them. The CDR3 protein is CAWSVQTSRLAGELFF. In nucleotides, the CDR3 is TGTGCCTGGAGTGTACAGACCTCACGATTGGCCGGGGAGCTGTTTTTT.

The chain is built from TRBV12-5 and TRBJ1-4; possible D gene TRBD1, 5 bases. The germline V and J ends were trimmed by 3 bases and 4 bases, with 9 bases remaining between them. Germline lookup yields CDR1 LGHNT and CDR2 FRNRAP. The CDR3 has 14 amino acids. This CDR3 is CASGLLDSNEKLFF. The CDR3 nucleotides are TGTGCTAGTGGTTTATTAGACAGTAATGAAAAACTGTTTTTT.

This clone was seen once. CDR3 sequence: CASSYSKSGGSYEQYF. The CDR3 DNA is TGTGCCAGCAGTTACTCAAAAAGCGGGGGGTCCTACGAGCAGTACTTC. The V gene is TRBV6-6, the J gene TRBJ2-7; 9 bases line up with TRBD2. The CDR3 runs to 16 residues. The trim removed 0 bases at V and 1 base at J, leaving 4 bases unmatched. Germline CDR1 reads MNHNY; CDR2 reads SVGAGI (reference sequence).

This clone was observed a handful of times. This chain connects TRBV19 to TRBJ1-2; TRBD1 might be the D (6 bases). The CDR3 length is 14 residues. Trimming took off 5 bases at V and 8 bases at J, with 18 bases between the two ends. Germline V gene data show CDR1 as LNHDA and CDR2 as SQIVND (reference sequence). The CDR3 here is CASSAQQGAYGYTF. CDR3 nucleotides: TGTGCCAGTAGTGCCCAACAGGGTGCGTACGGCTACACCTTC.

Turning to this clone: The junction and the germline gene differ at one end; a read error may be behind it. This chain uses TRBV2 with TRBJ2-2, with 8 bases lining up with TRBD1. This CDR3 has 13 amino acids. Germline loops: CDR1 SNHLY, CDR2 FYNNEI. The CDR3 is CARRQGNAGELFF. The CDR3 DNA reads TGTGCCAGGCGACAGGGGAACGCCGGGGAGCTGTTTTTT. Together with reference TRBV2 and TRBJ2-2, the CDR3 gives the full variable domain: EPEVTQTPSHQVTQMGQEVILRCVPISNHLYFYWYRQILGQKVEFLVSFYNNEISEKSEIFDDQFSVERPDGSNFTLKIRSTKLEDSAMYFCARRQGNAGELFFGEGSRLTVL.

This chain joins TRBV6-5 and TRBJ2-3; 13 bases align to TRBD2. This CDR3 spans 15 amino acids. Germline V gives CDR1 MNHEY, CDR2 SVGAGI. V trimming: 5 bases; J trimming: 6 bases; junction bases outside the gene matches: 5. CDR3 DNA: TGTGCCAGCAGTCGGACTAGCGGGAGCCCCGATACGCAGTATTTT. Translated: CASSRTSGSPDTQYF.

J is TRBJ2-5 and V is TRBV19, with TRBD2 matching over 11 bases. This CDR3 region has 14 residues. Germline CDR1 is LNHDA and CDR2 is SQIVND (reference sequence). Losses at the gene ends were 4 bases for V and 5 bases for J; bases not matched to a gene: 3. This CDR3 is CASSTWTSGETQYF. As DNA, the CDR3 is TGTGCCAGTAGTACCTGGACTAGCGGGGAGACCCAGTACTTC.

This clone showed up just once. The CDR3 bases are TGCGCCAGCAGCTTGGAGGACAGGGCGTCAGTGGCTAATGAAAAACTGTTTTTT. Translation gives CASSLEDRASVANEKLFF. This chain links TRBV5-1 with TRBJ1-4; 8 nucleotides agree with TRBD1. This CDR3 is 18 amino acids long. V was pared by 0 bases and J by 3 bases, with 10 bases of the junction left unmatched. Germline CDR1 and CDR2: SGHRS and YFSETQ.

The gene calls are TRBV7-2 and TRBJ2-5; the match to TRBD2 covers 8 bases. The CDR3 is 15 amino acids. CDR1 and CDR2 from the germline V gene are SGHTA and FQGNSA. J gave up 2 bases and V 4 bases, and 6 bases lay outside the gene matches. CDR3 protein: CASSSGLVGQETQYF. The CDR3 bases are TGTGCCAGCAGCTCGGGACTAGTCGGGCAAGAGACCCAGTACTTC. Supplemented by reference TRBV7-2 and TRBJ2-5, the full variable domain reads GAGVSQSPSNKVTEKGKDVELRCDPISGHTALYWYRQSLGQGLEFLIYFQGNSAPDKSGLPSDRFSAERTGGSVSTLTIQRTQQEDSAVYLCASSSGLVGQETQYFGPGTRLLVL.

DNA of the CDR3: TGTGCCAGCAGCCTACAGGGGGTAAACGAGCAGTACTTC. It encodes CASSLQGVNEQYF. This chain joins TRBV11-2 and TRBJ2-7, with TRBD1 matching 8 bases. This CDR3 contains 13 residues. Germline loops: CDR1 SGHAT, CDR2 FQNNGV. After removal of 5 bases from V and 5 bases from J, the junction contained 5 bases not matched to a gene.

The chain has TRBV15 and TRBJ2-7, with TRBD2 identical over 7 bases. The CDR3 is 14 amino acids. Trimming removed 7 bases from V and 6 bases from J; junction bases left unmatched: 12. CDR1 and CDR2 (germline): LNHNV, YYDKDF (reference sequence). The CDR3 sequence is CATTSRGRVTEQYF. The CDR3 DNA reads TGTGCCACCACCTCTCGGGGGAGGGTTACCGAGCAGTACTTC.

The V and J genes are TRBV19 and TRBJ1-4; 8 bases map to TRBD1. The CDR3 runs to 15 residues. The germline V gene has CDR1 LNHDA and CDR2 SQIVND (reference sequence). Trimming cost V 3 bases and J 2 bases; bases outside gene matches: 2. CDR3 coding DNA: TGTGCCAGTAGTATTGCAGGGGGCACTAATGAAAAACTGTTTTTT. It is translated as CASSIAGGTNEKLFF.